Each of the 26 T cell receptor beta chains below was sequenced from the same sample in a study of cytomegalovirus exposure and HLA in healthy donors. PCR amplification relied on 60 Vbeta primers (plus 13 Jbeta primers). Libraries were prepared by immunoSEQ multiplex PCR; TCRdb keeps only in-frame clonotypes and omits some of them. The sample yields about 110,000 clones, roughly 85% seen once. Material for sequencing was PBMCs. These receptors were taken from a woman between 35 and 50 years old in good health and CMV-seronegative.

The rearrangement joins TRBV5-1 to TRBJ2-7; D uncertain. The CDR3 extends over 13 amino acids. Germline V gene data show CDR1 as SGHRS and CDR2 as YFSETQ. Trimming pared 4 bases from V and 4 bases from J, leaving 12 bases between. Here the CDR3 reads CASSPGSQYEQYF. The CDR3 region has the DNA TGCGCCAGCAGCCCCGGGTCCCAATACGAGCAGTACTTC. Based on the CDR3 plus reference TRBV5-1 and TRBJ2-7, the full variable domain is KAGVTQTPRYLIKTRGQQVTLSCSPISGHRSVSWYQQTPGQGLQFLFEYFSETQRNKGNFPGRFSGRQFSNSRSEMNVSTLELGDSALYLCASSPGSQYEQYFGPGTRLTVT.

J is TRBJ1-4 and V is TRBV4-1; 7 bases align to TRBD1. The junction had 15 bases not matched to a gene; V was cut back by 0 bases and J by 8 bases. This CDR3 spans 18 amino acids. Germline CDR1 MGHRA, CDR2 YSYEKL. CDR3 nucleotides: TGCGCCAGCAGCCAAGAATTTGGCGGAGAGGGGGCAGGGGAAAAACTGTTTTTT. This encodes CASSQEFGGEGAGEKLFF.

The V call is TRBV19, the J call TRBJ2-7; a weak D match, TRBD2 (6 bases). The V end lost 6 bases, the J end lost 6 bases, and 18 bases lay between the germline ends. CDR1 and CDR2 (germline): LNHDA, SQIVND (reference sequence). This CDR3 is 14 amino acids long. CDR3 residues: CASSMRDLRGEQYF. The CDR3 nucleotides read TGTGCCAGTAGCATGCGGGACTTACGAGGCGAGCAGTACTTC.

This sequence joins TRBV18 and TRBJ2-6, with 9 bases lining up with TRBD1. Trimming cost V 6 bases and J 8 bases; bases outside gene matches: 2. CDR3 length equals 13 residues. Germline assignment: CDR1 KGHSH and CDR2 LQKENI. This chain's CDR3 is CASSGTGPNVLTF. The CDR3 coding sequence is TGTGCCAGCTCGGGGACAGGGCCCAACGTCCTGACTTTC.

This clone has a handful of counts. The rearrangement links TRBV14 to TRBJ1-1; no reliable D call. The CDR3 is 14 residues long. The V end was cut by 2 bases, the J end by 1 base, with 8 bases between. Germline CDR1 reads SGHDN; CDR2 reads FVKESK. In nucleotides, the CDR3 is TGTGCCAGCAGCCAATCCCAGGCGAACACTGAAGCTTTCTTT. The encoded protein is CASSQSQANTEAFF. The entire variable domain, with the rest obtained from reference TRBV14 and TRBJ1-1, is as follows: EAGVTQFPSHSVIEKGQTVTLRCDPISGHDNLYWYRRVMGKEIKFLLHFVKESKQDESGMPNNRFLAERTGGTYSTLKVQPAELEDSGVYFCASSQSQANTEAFFGQGTRLTVV.

V usage is TRBV4-1 and J usage is TRBJ2-1; D remains ambiguous. Trimming took off 1 base at V and 0 bases at J, with 7 bases between the two ends. The length of the CDR3 is 15 residues. Germline values: CDR1 MGHRA, CDR2 YSYEKL. CDR3 in DNA: TGCGCCAGCAGCCAAGCATCGAGCTCCTACAATGAGCAGTTCTTC. It encodes CASSQASSSYNEQFF.

V and J are TRBV9 and TRBJ2-7; maybe TRBD1 (5 bases). The ends were cut back, 5 bases at V and 6 bases at J, with 12 bases in the middle. Germline V CDR1 and CDR2: SGDLS, YYNGEE. The CDR3 consists of 12 residues. CDR3 sequence: CASSLNQGEQYF. The CDR3 coding sequence is TGTGCCAGCAGTCTAAACCAGGGCGAGCAGTACTTC.

This chain connects TRBV7-7 to TRBJ2-5; D may be TRBD2 (6 bases). The DNA end is more similar to TRBJ2-7, so the J call may be wrong. CDR3 size: 13 residues. The germline CDR1 and CDR2 sequences are SSHAT and FNYEAQ (reference sequence). The CDR3 DNA reads TGTGCCAGCAGCTTAGCGACGGGGGACGAGCAGTACTTC. It translates to CASSLATGDEQYF.

The chain carries TRBV4-3 and TRBJ2-2, with D possibly being TRBD2 (6 bases). This CDR3 is built from 19 residues. V was cut by 4 bases and J by 2 bases, with 23 bases left in between. Germline CDR1 and CDR2: LGHNA and YSLEER. CDR3 nucleotide sequence: TGCGCCAGCAGCCGGTCCTTGGGGGGTAACCTGGGTAACACCGGGGAGCTGTTTTTT. Translating it yields CASSRSLGGNLGNTGELFF.

The V gene is TRBV19, the J gene TRBJ1-1; D is unresolved. With 2 bases removed from V and 5 bases from J, the gap between germline ends came to 21 bases. The CDR3 totals 17 residues. Per germline, CDR1 LNHDA and CDR2 SQIVND (reference sequence). CDR3 in amino acids: CASSISGLWQVPTEAFF. CDR3 coding DNA: TGTGCCAGTAGTATATCCGGTCTATGGCAGGTTCCGACTGAAGCTTTCTTT.

The chain uses TRBV10-1 and TRBJ2-1; 13 bases agree with TRBD2. This CDR3 is built from 15 residues. V lost 5 bases and J lost 9; bases outside the gene matches: 7. CDR1 and CDR2 (germline): WNHNN, SYGVQD (reference sequence). The CDR3 DNA sequence: TGCGCCAGCAGTTCCGGACTAGCGGGGGTCGGTGAGCAGTTCTTC. Protein sequence: CASSSGLAGVGEQFF.

The chain recombines TRBV2 with TRBJ2-2, with D perhaps TRBD2 (6 bases). The V and J ends lost 6 bases and 4 bases respectively, with 15 bases between them. The CDR3 runs 15 residues. Germline lookup yields CDR1 SNHLY and CDR2 FYNNEI. CDR3 DNA sequence: TGTGCCAGCAGCCCCCGGGGACTCAGCACCGGGGAGCTGTTTTTT. This encodes CASSPRGLSTGELFF.

This sequence joins TRBV7-2 and TRBJ1-2; D may be TRBD1 (5 bases). Trimming removed 5 bases from V and 4 bases from J, with 11 bases in between. Germline V gene data show CDR1 as SGHTA and CDR2 as FQGNSA. The length of the CDR3 is 13 residues. CDR3 DNA sequence: TGTGCCAGCAGCCCCGGGGGGACCTATGGCTACACCTTC. Protein: CASSPGGTYGYTF.

The chain employs TRBV19 and TRBJ2-7; TRBD1 is a possible D gene (5 bases). The V end was cut by 4 bases, the J end by 6 bases, with 13 bases between. Per the germline V gene, CDR1 is LNHDA and CDR2 is SQIVND (reference sequence). The CDR3 spans 13 residues. The CDR3 nucleotides are TGTGCCAGTAGTACCTCACCTACAGGCGAGCAGTACTTC. Translated: CASSTSPTGEQYF.

The genes are TRBV4-3 and TRBJ1-2; a weak D match, TRBD1 (6 bases). This CDR3 region has 13 residues. The ends were cut back, 4 bases at V and 2 bases at J, with 8 bases in the middle. CDR1 and CDR2 (germline): LGHNA, YSLEER. In nucleotides, the CDR3 is TGCGCCAGCAGCCCGGACAGCAACTATGGCTACACCTTC. It encodes CASSPDSNYGYTF.

The V gene is TRBV18, the J gene TRBJ2-3; D is perhaps TRBD2 (5 bases). Germline V lookup: CDR1 KGHSH, CDR2 LQKENI. This CDR3 comprises 14 residues. Trimming left V 3 bases short and J 9 bases short, with 16 bases between. CDR3 bases: TGTGCCAGCTCACCCCCGGAGGCCCGCACCACGCAGTATTTT. This encodes CASSPPEARTTQYF.

This chain uses TRBV27 with TRBJ2-2, with D possibly TRBD1 on 5 matching bases. Germline lookup yields CDR1 MNHEY and CDR2 SMNVEV (reference sequence). V was cut by 6 bases and J by 2 bases, with 16 bases left in between. The CDR3 has 16 residues. The CDR3 nucleotides are TGTGCCAGCAGCCCTCTGGGGCCCGTTAACACCGGGGAGCTGTTTTTT. The encoded protein is CASSPLGPVNTGELFF.

The chain links TRBV6-1 to TRBJ1-5; 8 nucleotides match TRBD1. V gave up 6 bases and J gave up 5 bases; unmatched junction bases: 3. Per the germline V gene, CDR1 is MNHNS and CDR2 is SASEGT. The CDR3 loop spans 13 amino acids. CDR3 DNA sequence: TGTGCCAGCAGGGGGGACAGGTATCAGCCCCAGCATTTT. Translating it yields CASRGDRYQPQHF.

Concerning this clone: The junction shows a germline mismatch at one end, possibly a read error. The chain is built from TRBV7-9 and TRBJ1-2; D unresolved. The CDR3 is 12 residues long. Germline V gene sequence: CDR1 SEHNR, CDR2 FQNEAQ (reference sequence). CDR3 in amino acids: CSSSFEGYGYTF. The CDR3 region has the DNA TGTTCCAGCAGTTTCGAGGGCTATGGCTACACCTTC. Filled out from reference TRBV7-9 and TRBJ1-2, the complete variable domain reads DTGVSQNPRHKITKRGQNVTFRCDPISEHNRLYWYRQTLGQGPEFLTYFQNEAQLEKSRLLSDRFSAERPKGSFSTLEIQRTEQGDSAMYLCSSSFEGYGYTFGSGTRLTVV.

The CDR3 loop is CASSSGLAGGQPQYF. DNA of the CDR3: TGTGCCAGCAGCTCCGGACTAGCGGGAGGGCAGCCCCAGTACTTC. The chain uses TRBV11-2 and TRBJ2-5; TRBD2 aligns across 15 bases. The CDR3 is 15 amino acids. CDR1 SGHAT and CDR2 FQNNGV come from the germline V gene. V lost 4 bases, J lost 9 bases, and 6 bases stayed unmatched.

The CDR3 coding sequence is TGTGCCAGCAACCGGGGACTAGCGGGGGGGACGAACACCGGGGAGCTGTTTTTT. Translating gives CASNRGLAGGTNTGELFF. The V and J genes are TRBV7-2 and TRBJ2-2; 16 nucleotides line up with TRBD2. With V trimmed by 7 bases and J by 0 bases, 5 bases remained unmatched. The CDR3 consists of 18 residues. Germline V gene lookup returns CDR1 SGHTA and CDR2 FQGNSA.

The V call is TRBV6-1, the J call TRBJ2-7, with D perhaps TRBD1 (6 bases). Germline-derived CDR1 and CDR2 are MNHNS and SASEGT. The ends were cut back, 2 bases at V and 3 bases at J, with 17 bases in the middle. The CDR3 runs 16 residues. The CDR3 loop is CASSELGHLPRYEQYF. The CDR3, as DNA: TGTGCCAGCAGTGAATTGGGACACCTCCCCCGCTACGAGCAGTACTTC.

The rearrangement joins TRBV7-2 to TRBJ2-4; tentative D call: TRBD2 (6 bases). The CDR3 runs 14 residues. Germline CDR1 reads SGHTA; CDR2 reads FQGNSA. V was cut by 3 bases and J by 6 bases, with 12 bases left in between. The DNA for the CDR3 is TGTGCCAGCAGCTTCAACCCCGGGGGAAACATTCAGTACTTC. Protein product: CASSFNPGGNIQYF. Filled out from reference TRBV7-2 and TRBJ2-4, the complete variable domain reads GAGVSQSPSNKVTEKGKDVELRCDPISGHTALYWYRQSLGQGLEFLIYFQGNSAPDKSGLPSDRFSAERTGGSVSTLTIQRTQQEDSAVYLCASSFNPGGNIQYFGAGTRLSVL.

V usage is TRBV7-2 and J usage is TRBJ2-3, with 8 positions matching TRBD2. Germline CDR1 is SGHTA and CDR2 is FQGNSA. The CDR3 is 16 amino acids. J was trimmed by 6 bases and V by 1 base; bases with no gene match: 9. The CDR3 reads CASSLVGGAGDDTQYF. CDR3 in DNA: TGTGCCAGCAGCTTAGTGGGGGGAGCGGGAGACGATACGCAGTATTTT. The full variable domain, completed using reference TRBV7-2 and TRBJ2-3, is GAGVSQSPSNKVTEKGKDVELRCDPISGHTALYWYRQSLGQGLEFLIYFQGNSAPDKSGLPSDRFSAERTGGSVSTLTIQRTQQEDSAVYLCASSLVGGAGDDTQYFGPGTRLTVL.

This clone was seen once. CDR3 nucleotide sequence: TGCAGCGTAAACACGGGACAGGGGAGCACAGATACGCAGTATTTT. Protein: CSVNTGQGSTDTQYF. The chain is built from TRBV29-1 and TRBJ2-3; 10 bases match TRBD1. The CDR3 spans 15 residues. Trimming removed 6 bases from V and 0 bases from J; junction bases left unmatched: 6. Germline assignment: CDR1 SQVTM and CDR2 ANQGSEA.

The V gene is TRBV5-1, the J gene TRBJ2-3, with a weak D call TRBD2 (6 bases). The CDR3 covers 14 residues. Germline CDR1 SGHRS, CDR2 YFSETQ. Trimming cost V 0 bases and J 6 bases, with 11 bases left between them. The CDR3 sequence: CASSLVRGPDTQYF. In DNA, the CDR3 is TGCGCCAGCAGCTTGGTGCGGGGCCCGGATACGCAGTATTTT.